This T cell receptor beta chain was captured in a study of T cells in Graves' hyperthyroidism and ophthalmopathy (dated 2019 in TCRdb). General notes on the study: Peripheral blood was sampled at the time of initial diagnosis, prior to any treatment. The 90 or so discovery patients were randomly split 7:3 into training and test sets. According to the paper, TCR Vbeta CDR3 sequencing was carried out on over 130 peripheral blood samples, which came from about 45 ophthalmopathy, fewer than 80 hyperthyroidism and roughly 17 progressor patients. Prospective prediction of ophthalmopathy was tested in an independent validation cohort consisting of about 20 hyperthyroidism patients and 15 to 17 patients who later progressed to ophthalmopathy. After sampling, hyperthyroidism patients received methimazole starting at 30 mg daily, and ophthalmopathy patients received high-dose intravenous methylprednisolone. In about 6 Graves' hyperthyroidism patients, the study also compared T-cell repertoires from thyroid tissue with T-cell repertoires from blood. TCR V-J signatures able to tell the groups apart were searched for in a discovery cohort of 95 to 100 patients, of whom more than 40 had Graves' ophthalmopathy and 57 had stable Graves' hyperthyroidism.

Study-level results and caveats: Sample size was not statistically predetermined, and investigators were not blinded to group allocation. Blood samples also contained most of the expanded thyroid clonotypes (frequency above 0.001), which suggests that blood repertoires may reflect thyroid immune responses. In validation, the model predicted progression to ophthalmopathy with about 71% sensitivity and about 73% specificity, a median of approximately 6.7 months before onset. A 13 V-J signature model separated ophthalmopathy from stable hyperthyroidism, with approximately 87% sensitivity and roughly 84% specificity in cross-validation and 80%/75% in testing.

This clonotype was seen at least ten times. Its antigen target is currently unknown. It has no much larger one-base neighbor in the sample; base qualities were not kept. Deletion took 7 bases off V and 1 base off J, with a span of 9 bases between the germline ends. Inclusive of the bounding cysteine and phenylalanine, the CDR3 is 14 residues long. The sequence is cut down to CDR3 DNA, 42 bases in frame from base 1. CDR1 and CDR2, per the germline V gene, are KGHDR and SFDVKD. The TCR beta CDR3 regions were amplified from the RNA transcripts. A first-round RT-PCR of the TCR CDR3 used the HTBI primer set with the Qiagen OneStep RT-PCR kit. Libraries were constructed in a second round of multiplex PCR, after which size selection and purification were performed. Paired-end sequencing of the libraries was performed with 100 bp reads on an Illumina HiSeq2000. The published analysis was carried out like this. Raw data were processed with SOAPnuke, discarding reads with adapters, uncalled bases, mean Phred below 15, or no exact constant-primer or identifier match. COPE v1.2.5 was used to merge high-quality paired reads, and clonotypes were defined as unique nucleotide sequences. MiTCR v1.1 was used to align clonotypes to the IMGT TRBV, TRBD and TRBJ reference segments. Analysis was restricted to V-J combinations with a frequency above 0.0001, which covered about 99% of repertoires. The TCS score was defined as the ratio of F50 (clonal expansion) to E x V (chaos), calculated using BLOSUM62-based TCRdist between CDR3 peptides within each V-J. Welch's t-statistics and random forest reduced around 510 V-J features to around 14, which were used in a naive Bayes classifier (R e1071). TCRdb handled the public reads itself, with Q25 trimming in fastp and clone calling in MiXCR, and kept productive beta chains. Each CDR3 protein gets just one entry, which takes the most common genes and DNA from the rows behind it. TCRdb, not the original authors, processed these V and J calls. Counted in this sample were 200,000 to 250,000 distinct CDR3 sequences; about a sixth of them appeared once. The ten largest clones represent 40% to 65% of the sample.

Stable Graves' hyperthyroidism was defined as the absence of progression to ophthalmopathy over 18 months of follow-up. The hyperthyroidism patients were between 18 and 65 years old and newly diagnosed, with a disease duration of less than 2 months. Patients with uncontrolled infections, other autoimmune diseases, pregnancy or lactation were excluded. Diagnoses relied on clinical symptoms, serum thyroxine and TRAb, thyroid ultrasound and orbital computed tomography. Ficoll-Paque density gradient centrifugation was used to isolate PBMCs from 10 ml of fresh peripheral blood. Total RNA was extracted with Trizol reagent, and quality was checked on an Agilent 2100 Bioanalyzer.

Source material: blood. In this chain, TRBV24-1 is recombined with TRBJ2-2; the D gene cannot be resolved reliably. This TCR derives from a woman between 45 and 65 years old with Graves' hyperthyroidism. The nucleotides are TGTGCCACCAGCTTTTTCGGGAACACCGGGGAGCTGTTTTTT. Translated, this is CATSFFGNTGELFF.